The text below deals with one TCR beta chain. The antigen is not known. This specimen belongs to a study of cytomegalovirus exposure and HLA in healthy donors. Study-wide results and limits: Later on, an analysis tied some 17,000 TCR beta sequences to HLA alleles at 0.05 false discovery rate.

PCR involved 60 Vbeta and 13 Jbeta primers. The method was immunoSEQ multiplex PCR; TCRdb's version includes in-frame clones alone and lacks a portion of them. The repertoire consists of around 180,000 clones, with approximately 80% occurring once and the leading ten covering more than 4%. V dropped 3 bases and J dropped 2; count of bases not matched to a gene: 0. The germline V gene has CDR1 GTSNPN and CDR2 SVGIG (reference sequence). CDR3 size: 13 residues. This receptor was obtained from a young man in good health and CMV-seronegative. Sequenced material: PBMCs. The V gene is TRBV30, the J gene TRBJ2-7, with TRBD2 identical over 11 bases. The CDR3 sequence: CAWRLAGAYEQYF. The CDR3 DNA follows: TGTGCCTGGAGACTAGCGGGAGCCTACGAGCAGTACTTC.